Presented here are 20 T cell receptor beta chains from one specimen sequenced in a study of blood T cell repertoires in COVID-19. Assay: immunoSEQ multiplex PCR; the TCRdb copy retains only in-frame clones and omits some. The repertoire holds around 200,000 clones, with around 82% as singletons. Input material: peripheral blood. The receptor source for this set is a man in his fifties or sixties with active or convalescent COVID-19.

DNA for the CDR3: TGCGCCAGCAGCCAAGATTCGGGGGGCGGAGGCAATCAGCCCCAGCATTTT. This translates into CASSQDSGGGGNQPQHF. The V gene is TRBV4-3, the J gene TRBJ1-5; TRBD1 might be the D (6 bases). The CDR3 spans 17 residues. Germline CDR1 reads LGHNA; CDR2 reads YSLEER. Trimming took off 0 bases at V and 2 bases at J, with 14 bases between the two ends.

This sequence joins TRBV15 and TRBJ1-4; D gene unclear. Trimming took off 5 bases at V and 8 bases at J, with 15 bases between the two ends. The CDR3 is made up of 14 amino acids. The germline gives CDR1 LNHNV, CDR2 YYDKDF (reference sequence). CDR3 bases: TGTGCCACCAGCTGGGGAGGGTCGGAAGAAAAACTGTTTTTT. Residues: CATSWGGSEEKLFF. The complete variable domain, with remaining parts taken from reference TRBV15 and TRBJ1-4, reads DAMVIQNPRYQVTQFGKPVTLSCSQTLNHNVMYWYQQKSSQAPKLLFHYYDKDFNNEADTPDNFQSRRPNTSFCFLDIRSPGLGDTAMYLCATSWGGSEEKLFFGSGTQLSVL.

This clone was observed a handful of times. The chain carries TRBV5-4 and TRBJ2-1; 12 bases align to TRBD2. V shed 0 bases and J 10 bases; nucleotides not matched to a gene: 8. This CDR3 comprises 16 residues. Looked up from germline, CDR1 is SGHNT and CDR2 is YYREEE (reference sequence). The CDR3 DNA reads as TGTGCCAGCAGCTTGGTGGCTAGCGGGGGGGCCGGGGAGCAGTTCTTC. Encoded protein: CASSLVASGGAGEQFF.

V usage is TRBV6-2 or TRBV6-3 and J usage is TRBJ1-1; a weak D match, TRBD1 (5 bases). Germline CDR1 MNHEY, CDR2 SVGEGT. The length of the CDR3 is 14 residues. Trimming removed 1 base from V and 6 bases from J, with 12 bases in between. The CDR3: CASSYFGRAAEAFF. The CDR3 nucleotides are TGTGCCAGCAGTTACTTCGGCAGGGCGGCTGAAGCTTTCTTT.

This clone was found once. This chain joins TRBV6-5 and TRBJ1-1; D uncertain. Germline V gives CDR1 MNHEY, CDR2 SVGAGI. CDR3 length equals 13 residues. Trimming removed 4 bases at V and 3 bases at J, with 9 bases between. CDR3 in DNA: TGTGCCAGCAGTTCGGGAGTCTACACTGAAGCTTTCTTT. As protein: CASSSGVYTEAFF.

The J gene is TRBJ1-4, the V gene TRBV27; D gene ambiguous. The CDR3 totals 14 residues. The ends were cut back, 8 bases at V and 0 bases at J, with 10 bases in the middle. The V gene's germline CDR1 is MNHEY and CDR2 SMNVEV (reference sequence). The CDR3 sequence is CASSAAATNEKLFF. CDR3 nucleotides: TGTGCCAGCTCCGCGGCTGCAACTAATGAAAAACTGTTTTTT.

This chain links TRBV19 with TRBJ2-2; 9 bases fit TRBD2. The CDR3 length is 14 residues. After removal of 6 bases from V and 6 bases from J, the junction contained 5 bases not matched to a gene. Germline-derived CDR1 and CDR2 are LNHDA and SQIVND (reference sequence). The CDR3 here is CASRPLAGAGELFF. The CDR3 DNA is TGTGCCAGTAGACCATTAGCGGGAGCCGGGGAGCTGTTTTTT.

The chain recombines TRBV19 with TRBJ1-2; TRBD1 matches at 7 bases. This CDR3 contains 15 residues. The junction had 14 bases not matched to a gene; V was cut back by 9 bases and J by 4 bases. From germline, CDR1 is LNHDA and CDR2 SQIVND (reference sequence). This chain's CDR3 is CASSSFLQGSYGYTF. In DNA, the CDR3 is TGTGCCAGCAGCTCTTTCCTACAGGGGAGCTATGGCTACACCTTC.

This clone was observed a few times. J is TRBJ2-7 and V is TRBV7-9; perhaps TRBD2 as D (5 bases). Trimming left V 2 bases short and J 7 bases short, with 12 bases between. Germline CDR1 SEHNR, CDR2 FQNEAQ (reference sequence). CDR3 size: 13 residues. CDR3 sequence (DNA): TGTGCCAGCAGCTTATGGGAGAGTGGGGAGCAGTACTTC. Residues: CASSLWESGEQYF.

This rearrangement joins TRBV7-6 to TRBJ2-3; the match to TRBD2 covers 14 bases. With V trimmed by 2 bases and J by 0 bases, 13 bases remained unmatched. This CDR3 spans 21 amino acids. Germline CDR1 is SGHVS and CDR2 is FNYEAQ. The CDR3 DNA reads TGTGCCAGCAGCTTATTCCCCGGGACTAGCGGGGGAACAACTAGCACAGATACGCAGTATTTT. It translates to CASSLFPGTSGGTTSTDTQYF.

The CDR3 nucleotides read TGCAGCGTCCGGGTAAACACTGAAGCTTTCTTT. Its protein is CSVRVNTEAFF. This chain uses TRBV20-1 with TRBJ1-1; D ambiguous. This CDR3 has 11 residues. Per the germline V gene, CDR1 is DFQATT and CDR2 is SNEGSKA (reference sequence).

CDR3 loop: CASSTLAGGGYNEQFF. For the CDR3, the DNA is TGTGCCAGTAGTACTCTAGCGGGAGGGGGATACAATGAGCAGTTCTTC. The V call is TRBV19, the J call TRBJ2-1, with 12 positions matching TRBD2. The CDR3 length is 16 residues. V dropped 4 bases and J dropped 4; count of bases not matched to a gene: 5. Germline V CDR1 and CDR2: LNHDA, SQIVND (reference sequence).

The chain carries TRBV5-1 and TRBJ2-7, with 8 bases that match TRBD1. This CDR3 has 15 amino acids. V was pared by 0 bases and J by 2 bases, with 4 bases of the junction left unmatched. Germline V gives CDR1 SGHRS, CDR2 YFSETQ. The DNA of the CDR3 is TGCGCCAGCAGCTTGGCCGGACAGGGTCCCTACGAGCAGTACTTC. Its protein product is CASSLAGQGPYEQYF. Complete variable domain (other parts from reference TRBV5-1 and TRBJ2-7): KAGVTQTPRYLIKTRGQQVTLSCSPISGHRSVSWYQQTPGQGLQFLFEYFSETQRNKGNFPGRFSGRQFSNSRSEMNVSTLELGDSALYLCASSLAGQGPYEQYFGPGTRLTVT.

The rearrangement uses TRBV5-4 and TRBJ2-2, with D perhaps TRBD2 (5 bases). Per germline, CDR1 SGHNT and CDR2 YYREEE (reference sequence). CDR3 length: 14 amino acids. The V end lost 4 bases, the J end lost 5 bases, and 12 bases lay between the germline ends. The CDR3 DNA reads TGTGCCAGCAGCCGGGAAGCAGAGACCGGGGAGCTGTTTTTT. It encodes CASSREAETGELFF.

J is TRBJ2-6 and V is TRBV18; TRBD2 matches 11 bases. Trimming at V came to 3 bases and at J to 0 bases, leaving 4 bases not matched to a gene. CDR3 length equals 18 residues. CDR1 KGHSH and CDR2 LQKENI come from the germline V gene. This CDR3 reads CASSPGLAGSSGANVLTF. The CDR3 coding sequence is TGTGCCAGCTCACCCGGACTAGCGGGTTCCTCTGGGGCCAACGTCCTGACTTTC.

J is TRBJ1-2 and V is TRBV5-4; possible D gene TRBD1, 6 bases. V was clipped by 0 bases and J by 5 bases, with 11 bases between them. Germline V CDR1 and CDR2: SGHNT, YYREEE (reference sequence). CDR3 length: 14 amino acids. The CDR3 loop is CASSLEGVRYGYTF. DNA for the CDR3: TGTGCCAGCAGCTTGGAGGGGGTCAGATATGGCTACACCTTC.

The rearrangement uses TRBV5-1 and TRBJ1-4, with TRBD1 matching over 8 bases. Germline CDR1 and CDR2: SGHRS and YFSETQ. With 3 bases clipped from V and 0 bases from J, the junction kept 7 bases outside the gene matches. The CDR3 has 17 amino acids. This CDR3 is CASSWGDRIATNEKLFF. CDR3 DNA: TGCGCCAGCAGCTGGGGGGACAGGATAGCAACTAATGAAAAACTGTTTTTT.

The chain recombines TRBV28 with TRBJ1-4, with D perhaps matching TRBD1 (5 bases). The CDR3 extends over 17 amino acids. Germline V gene sequence: CDR1 MDHEN, CDR2 SYDVKM. V dropped 4 bases and J dropped 6 bases, with 21 bases sitting between them. CDR3 coding DNA: TGTGCCAGCAGTTCCGACAGCTCGGTGGGATTTTATGAAAAACTGTTTTTT. This sequence encodes CASSSDSSVGFYEKLFF.

The gene calls are TRBV19 and TRBJ2-3; maybe TRBD1 (5 bases). Trimming pared 1 base from V and 3 bases from J, leaving 8 bases between. Germline CDR1 and CDR2: LNHDA and SQIVND (reference sequence). The CDR3 consists of 14 residues. The CDR3 sequence is CASSIADTTDTQYF. The DNA of the CDR3 is TGTGCCAGTAGTATAGCGGACACGACAGATACGCAGTATTTT.

V is TRBV7-8 and J is TRBJ1-5, with D unresolved. Germline loops: CDR1 SGHVS, CDR2 FQNEAQ. The CDR3 spans 14 residues. V was shortened by 1 base and J by 2 bases, with 6 bases between the two germline ends. CDR3 DNA: TGTGCCAGCAGCTTAGACGAGGGCAATCAGCCCCAGCATTTT. This codes for CASSLDEGNQPQHF.